This is a list of T cell receptor beta chains from one sample in a study of CD8+ T cells in alopecia areata. Sequenced by immunoSEQ multiplex PCR; TCRdb stores in-frame clones only, minus some. The data contain tens of thousands of clones, 55% to 65% of them singletons. The specimen was CD8+ T cells sorted from blood, collected at week 0. The source of these receptors is a human donor with alopecia areata. Both conserved end residues are part of each CDR3. D genes are given only for firm matches. Only some rows state a clone size, as once, few, many or a class for expanded clones.

CDR3 protein	CDR3 DNA	clone size	D gene	J gene	V gene
CSGLGQGALNTEAFF	TGCAGCGGTTTGGGACAGGGGGCACTGAACACTGAAGCTTTCTTT	-	TRBD1	TRBJ1-1	TRBV29-1
CSAVQDYNEQFF	TGCAGCGCCGTCCAGGACTACAATGAGCAGTTCTTC	-	-	TRBJ2-1	TRBV29-1
CAWTGLNTEAFF	TGTGCCTGGACAGGGTTGAACACTGAAGCTTTCTTT	-	-	TRBJ1-1	TRBV30
CASSLSRQGDYGYTF	TGTGCCAGCAGCTTGTCGAGACAGGGAGACTATGGCTACACCTTC	-	TRBD1	TRBJ1-2	TRBV5-6
CASSQDFTATDTQYF	TGCGCCAGCAGCCAAGACTTCACGGCGACAGATACGCAGTATTTT	-	-	TRBJ2-3	TRBV4-1
CASSPDRGAAGYTF	TGTGCCAGCAGCCCAGACCGAGGGGCAGCTGGCTACACCTTC	-	-	TRBJ1-2	TRBV13
CASSLSGGIEQFF	TGTGCCAGCAGCTTGAGCGGGGGGATTGAGCAGTTCTTC	few	TRBD2	TRBJ2-1	TRBV5-8
CASSSGQGGWMNTEAFF	TGTGCCAGCAGCTCCGGGCAGGGAGGGTGGATGAACACTGAAGCTTTCTTT	-	-	TRBJ1-1	TRBV11-2
CASSPRGQETQYF	TGTGCCAGCAGCCCTCGTGGTCAAGAGACCCAGTACTTC	once	-	TRBJ2-5	TRBV13
CASSFGTSGAISTDTQYF	TGTGCCAGCAGTTTCGGGACTAGCGGAGCGATCAGCACAGATACGCAGTATTTT	few	TRBD2	TRBJ2-3	TRBV28
CASSLEQGANGYTF	TGCGCCAGCAGCTTGGAGCAGGGGGCCAATGGCTACACCTTC	-	TRBD1	TRBJ1-2	TRBV5-1
CASSLVRSSGDSTDTQYF	TGTGCCAGCAGCTTAGTGAGGTCTAGCGGAGATAGCACAGATACGCAGTATTTT	-	TRBD2	TRBJ2-3	TRBV7-2
CASSPIVAGGPVEQYF	TGTGCCAGCAGCCCCATCGTAGCGGGAGGGCCGGTCGAGCAGTACTTC	-	TRBD2	TRBJ2-7	TRBV7-2
CASSYSRTSSEETQYF	TGTGCCAGCAGTTACTCGCGGACTTCTTCTGAGGAGACCCAGTACTTC	-	-	TRBJ2-5	TRBV6-5
CASSLQAGSYEQYF	TGTGCCAGCAGCTTACAAGCGGGGTCCTACGAGCAGTACTTC	few	TRBD2	TRBJ2-7	TRBV7-2
CASSYSDTYEQYF	TGTGCCAGCAGTTACTCGGACACCTACGAGCAGTACTTC	few	-	TRBJ2-7	TRBV6-5
CASSEDGLGTDTQYF	TGTGCCAGCAGCGAGGACGGCCTTGGCACAGATACGCAGTATTTT	few	-	TRBJ2-3	TRBV27
CASSRGTSGRQETQYF	TGTGCCAGCAGCCGAGGGACTAGCGGGAGGCAAGAGACCCAGTACTTC	-	TRBD2	TRBJ2-5	TRBV5-6
CSDTGELFF	TGCAGCGACACCGGGGAGCTGTTTTTT	few	-	TRBJ2-2	TRBV29-1
CSAERSAPSTDTQYF	TGCAGCGCCGAGAGGTCCGCACCTAGCACAGATACGCAGTATTTT	-	-	TRBJ2-3	TRBV29-1
CAWNAAGEQFF	TGTGCCTGGAACGCCGCGGGTGAGCAGTTCTTC	-	-	TRBJ2-1	TRBV30
CASSQEGGTGPQTSTEAFF	TGCGCCAGCAGCCAAGAAGGGGGGACAGGGCCCCAGACGAGTACTGAAGCTTTCTTT	once	TRBD1	TRBJ1-1	TRBV4-1
CATSSRDRGRINSNQPQHF	TGTGCCACCAGCAGTCGGGACAGGGGGCGGATCAATAGCAATCAGCCCCAGCATTTT	-	TRBD1	TRBJ1-5	TRBV15
CSVEDRFLSYEQYF	TGCAGCGTTGAAGATCGTTTCCTTAGCTACGAGCAGTACTTC	-	-	TRBJ2-7	TRBV29-1
CSVAEGDEKLFF	TGCAGCGTTGCGGAGGGGGATGAAAAACTGTTTTTT	-	-	TRBJ1-4	TRBV29-1
CASSVASGGANEQFF	TGTGCCAGCAGTGTCGCTAGCGGGGGGGCCAATGAGCAGTTCTTC	-	TRBD2	TRBJ2-1	TRBV2
CASRTGAGSGNTIYF	TGTGCCAGCAGGACCGGTGCGGGCTCTGGAAACACCATATATTTT	once	-	TRBJ1-3	TRBV2
CASRDRLYEQYF	TGTGCCAGCCGGGACAGGCTCTACGAGCAGTACTTC	medium-sized	TRBD1	TRBJ2-7	TRBV2
CASSHLTQGNYEQYF	TGCGCCAGCAGCCACCTGACTCAAGGTAACTACGAGCAGTACTTC	-	-	TRBJ2-7	TRBV4-1
CAWSVAGSTDTQYF	TGTGCCTGGAGTGTAGCGGGCAGCACAGATACGCAGTATTTT	-	-	TRBJ2-3	TRBV30
CASQGIPYEQYF	TGTGCCAGCCAAGGGATTCCTTACGAGCAGTACTTC	-	-	TRBJ2-7	TRBV25-1
CSVLAGDLNEQFF	TGCAGCGTCCTAGCGGGAGATCTCAATGAGCAGTTCTTC	once	TRBD2	TRBJ2-1	TRBV29-1
CASSERGAKNIQYF	TGTGCCAGCAGCGAGCGTGGGGCCAAAAACATTCAGTACTTC	-	-	TRBJ2-4	TRBV7-9
CATSRLAVWDEQFF	TGTGCCACCAGCAGACTAGCGGTCTGGGATGAGCAGTTCTTC	few	TRBD2	TRBJ2-1	TRBV15
CASSLLAGYEQYF	TGCGCCAGCAGCTTACTAGCGGGATACGAGCAGTACTTC	few	TRBD2	TRBJ2-7	TRBV5-1
CASSYSLGVANEQFF	TGTGCCAGCAGTTACTCGTTGGGGGTCGCTAATGAGCAGTTCTTC	-	-	TRBJ2-1	TRBV6-5
CSVAGPWSSYEQYF	TGCAGCGTTGCTGGACCGTGGAGCTCCTACGAGCAGTACTTC	-	-	TRBJ2-7	TRBV29-1
CASSQATPERGTGELFF	TGCGCCAGCAGCCAAGCAACCCCTGAGCGGGGCACCGGGGAGCTGTTTTTT	-	TRBD2	TRBJ2-2	TRBV4-1
CGSAGGGVYGYTF	TGTGGATCGGCGGGGGGCGGCGTCTATGGCTACACCTTC	-	-	TRBJ1-2	TRBV19
CASSQQTGSPYNEQFF	TGTGCCAGCAGCCAACAGACAGGGTCGCCGTACAATGAGCAGTTCTTC	-	TRBD1	TRBJ2-1	TRBV4-2
CASSLLIRGASGNTQYF	TGTGCCAGCAGCTTACTAATAAGAGGCGCCTCCGGGAATACGCAGTATTTT	few	-	TRBJ2-3	TRBV11-2
CSVEDQGRESGYTF	TGCAGCGTTGAAGATCAAGGCAGGGAGAGCGGCTACACCTTC	-	-	TRBJ1-2	TRBV29-1
CASSIAVTSGYTGELFF	TGTGCCAGTAGTATAGCGGTCACTAGCGGTTACACCGGGGAGCTGTTTTTT	few	TRBD2	TRBJ2-2	TRBV19
CAWNLVGFADTQYF	TGTGCCTGGAATCTAGTAGGGTTCGCAGATACGCAGTATTTT	-	-	TRBJ2-3	TRBV30
CASSLPGGDTQYF	TGCGCCAGCAGCCTTCCGGGAGGAGATACGCAGTATTTT	-	TRBD2	TRBJ2-3	TRBV4-1
CAWSSGHKPEQYF	TGTGCCTGGAGTTCGGGCCACAAGCCCGAGCAGTACTTC	-	-	TRBJ2-7	TRBV30
CSVVRGSGELFF	TGCAGCGTTGTCCGGGGCTCCGGGGAGCTGTTTTTT	few	-	TRBJ2-2	TRBV29-1
CAWSWTNTGELFF	TGTGCCTGGAGTTGGACGAACACCGGGGAGCTGTTTTTT	few	-	TRBJ2-2	TRBV30
CASSFGGRAEQYF	TGTGCCAGCAGCTTCGGGGGGCGCGCCGAGCAGTACTTC	few	-	TRBJ2-7	TRBV7-3
CASSVWTSLGEQYF	TGTGCCAGCAGCGTTTGGACTAGTCTTGGCGAGCAGTACTTC	-	TRBD2	TRBJ2-7	TRBV2
CSVATGPAYEQYF	TGCAGCGTAGCAACAGGGCCCGCCTACGAGCAGTACTTC	few	-	TRBJ2-7	TRBV29-1
CASSSPGLSYEQYF	TGCGCCAGCAGCTCCCCGGGACTCTCCTACGAGCAGTACTTC	-	-	TRBJ2-7	TRBV5-1
CASSPTGQGALSETQYF	TGCGCCAGCAGCCCCACCGGACAGGGGGCGCTAAGCGAGACCCAGTACTTC	-	TRBD1	TRBJ2-5	TRBV4-1
CSVDVPYPEQFF	TGCAGCGTTGATGTCCCCTATCCCGAACAGTTCTTC	-	-	TRBJ2-1	TRBV29-1